This T cell receptor (beta chain) emerged from a study of blood T cells in healthy people across ages. Per sample, at least 6 micrograms of total RNA were extracted. The V end lost 4 bases, the J end lost 10 bases, and 11 bases lay between the germline ends. From germline, CDR1 is SQVTM and CDR2 ANQGSEA. This CDR3 is built from 11 residues. Alongside a J-beta primer mix, a sample-barcoded 5' primer served in a second PCR lasting roughly 7 to 12 cycles. TCRdb re-called the 5' RACE reads through MiXCR, storing one row per CDR3 protein. The table includes nearly 800,000 distinct CDR3 sequences, 45% to 70% detected once.

What was sequenced was blood. This sequence originates from a man between 40 and 49 years old in good health. The rearrangement links TRBV29-1 to TRBJ2-1; D remains ambiguous. The CDR3 here is CSVGHRMEQFF. CDR3 bases: TGCAGCGTTGGACATAGGATGGAGCAGTTCTTC.